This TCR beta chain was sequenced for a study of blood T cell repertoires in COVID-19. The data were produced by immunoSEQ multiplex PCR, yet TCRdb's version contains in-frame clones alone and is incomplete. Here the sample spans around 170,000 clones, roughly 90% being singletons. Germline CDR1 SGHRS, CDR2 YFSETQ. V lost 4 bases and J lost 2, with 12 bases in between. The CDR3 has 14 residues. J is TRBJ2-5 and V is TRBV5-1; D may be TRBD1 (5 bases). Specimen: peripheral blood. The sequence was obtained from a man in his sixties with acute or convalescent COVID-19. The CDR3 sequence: CASSLATGQETQYF. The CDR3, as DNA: TGCGCCAGCAGCCTCGCCACAGGTCAAGAGACCCAGTACTTC.